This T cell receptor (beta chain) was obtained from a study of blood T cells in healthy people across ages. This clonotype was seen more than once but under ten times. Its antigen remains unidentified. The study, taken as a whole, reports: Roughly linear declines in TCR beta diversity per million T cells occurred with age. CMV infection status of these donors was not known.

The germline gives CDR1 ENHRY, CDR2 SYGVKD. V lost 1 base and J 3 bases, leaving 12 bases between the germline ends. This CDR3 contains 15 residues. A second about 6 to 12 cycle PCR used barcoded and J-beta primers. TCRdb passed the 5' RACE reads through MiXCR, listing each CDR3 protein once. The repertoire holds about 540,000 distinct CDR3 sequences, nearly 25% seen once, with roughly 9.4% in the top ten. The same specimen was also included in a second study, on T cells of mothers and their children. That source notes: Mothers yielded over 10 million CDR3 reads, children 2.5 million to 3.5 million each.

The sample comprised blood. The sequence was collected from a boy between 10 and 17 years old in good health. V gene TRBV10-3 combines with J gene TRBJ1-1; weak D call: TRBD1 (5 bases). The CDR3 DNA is TGTGCCATCAGTGAGTTGGGTTTGGGGGACACTGAAGCTTTCTTT. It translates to CAISELGLGDTEAFF.